One T cell receptor (beta chain) is described in this entry. The antigen it binds to is not known. Base qualities are not provided; no much larger clone lies one nucleotide away. The library was prepared using the immunoSEQ multiplex PCR assay. TCRdb obtained this table from immuneACCESS and retained in-frame rearrangements with V and J assigned. These tables miss some clones; where compared with another copy, unresolved V genes account for less than half of the shortfall, and the remainder is unexplained. This sample is represented by 200,000 or so clones; about 93% of them were singletons. Together, the top ten hold around 1.5% of the sample. CDR1 MNHEY and CDR2 SVGAGI are derived from the germline V gene. Its CDR3 holds 13 amino acids, cysteine through phenylalanine. Just the 39-base CDR3 DNA is kept, in frame starting at base 1. Cut back by 7 bases and 14 bases, the V and J ends lie 22 bases apart.

The data were taken from a study of control samples from healthy donors and cancer patients (dated by TCRdb to the early 2020s). The sequencing sample was made of blood. This receptor was identified in a man aged 50 to 59 in good health. The chain uses TRBV6-5 and TRBJ2-3; the D gene is perhaps TRBD2, on 6 matching bases. At the DNA level, the sequence is TGTGCCAGCACCGTAAATTGGCGGGGACGCACGTATTTT. This encodes CASTVNWRGRTYF.